This T cell receptor beta chain is from a study of T cell responses to AZD1222 COVID-19 vaccine. Trimming took off 2 bases at V and 9 bases at J, with 12 bases between the two ends. The CDR3 sequence is 13 residues long. The germline V gene encodes CDR1 MNHNS and CDR2 SASEGT. Repertoires were generated with immunoSEQ multiplex PCR, while TCRdb's copy carries only in-frame clones and drops some. Of some 110,000 clones listed, approximately 91% are singletons. The specimen was peripheral blood, collected on day 0 of AZD1222 vaccination. The source is an adult in good health. The V gene is TRBV6-1, the J gene TRBJ2-3; D is uncertain. The CDR3 DNA reads as TGTGCCAGCAGTGAATCAAGGACCGGGACGCAGTATTTT. Amino acid sequence: CASSESRTGTQYF.